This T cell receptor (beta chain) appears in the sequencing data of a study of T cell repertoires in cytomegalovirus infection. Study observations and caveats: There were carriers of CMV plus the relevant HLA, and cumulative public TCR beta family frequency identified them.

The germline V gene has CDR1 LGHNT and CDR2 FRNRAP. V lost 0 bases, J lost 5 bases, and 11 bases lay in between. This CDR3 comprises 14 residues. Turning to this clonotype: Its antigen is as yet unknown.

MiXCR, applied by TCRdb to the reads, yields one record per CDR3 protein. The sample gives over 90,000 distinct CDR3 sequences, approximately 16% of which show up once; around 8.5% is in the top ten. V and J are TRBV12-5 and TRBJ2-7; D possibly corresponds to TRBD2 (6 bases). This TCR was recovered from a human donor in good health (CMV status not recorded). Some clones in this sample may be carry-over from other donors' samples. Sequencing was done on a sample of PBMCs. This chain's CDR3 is CASGLVGGANEQYF. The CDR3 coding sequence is TGTGCTAGTGGTTTGGTCGGAGGGGCCAACGAGCAGTACTTC.